Here is one T cell receptor (beta chain) with its context. The data stem from a study of OX40 agonist ivuxolimab in advanced cancers. The protocol was immunoSEQ multiplex PCR, while the TCRdb copy is restricted to in-frame clones and leaves out a portion. This sample carries about 12,000 clones, around 83% of them seen once, and the ten largest clones take 42%. V lost 0 bases and J 0 bases, leaving 8 bases between the germline ends. CDR1 is MGHRA, CDR2 YSYEKL, per germline. This CDR3 has 15 amino acids. This sequence originates from an adult with an advanced solid tumor such as melanoma, head and neck, liver or kidney cancer. Sequenced here: CD4+ or CD8+ T cells sorted from blood, sampled in a trial of the OX40 agonist ivuxolimab. The V and J genes are TRBV4-1 and TRBJ1-1; D is unresolved. CDR3 nucleotide sequence: TGCGCCAGCAGCCAAGATTTCAACGTGAACACTGAAGCTTTCTTT. The encoded protein is CASSQDFNVNTEAFF.